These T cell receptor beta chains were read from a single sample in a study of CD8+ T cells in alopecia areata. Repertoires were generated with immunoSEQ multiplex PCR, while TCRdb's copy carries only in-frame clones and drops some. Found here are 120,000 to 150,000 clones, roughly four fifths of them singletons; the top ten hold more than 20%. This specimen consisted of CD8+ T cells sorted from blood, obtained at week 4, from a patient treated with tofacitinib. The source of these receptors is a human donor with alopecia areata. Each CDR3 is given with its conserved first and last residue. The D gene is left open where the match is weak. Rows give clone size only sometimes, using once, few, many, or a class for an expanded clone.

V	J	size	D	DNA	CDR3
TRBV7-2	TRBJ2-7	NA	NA	TGTGCCAGCAGCTTAGAGTACGAGCAGTACTTC	CASSLEYEQYF
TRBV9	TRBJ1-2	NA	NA	TGTGCCAGCAGCCCCACGGGGGCGGCTAACTATGGCTACACCTTC	CASSPTGAANYGYTF
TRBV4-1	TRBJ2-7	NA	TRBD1	TGCGCCAGCAGCCCTGACAGGGCGTACGAGCAGTACTTC	CASSPDRAYEQYF
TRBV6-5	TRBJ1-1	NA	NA	TGTGCCAGCGGGGAACTTATGAACACTGAAGCTTTCTTT	CASGELMNTEAFF
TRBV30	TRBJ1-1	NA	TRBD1	TGTGCCTGGGAACAGGGGGCCGGGAACACTGAGGCTTTCTTT	CAWEQGAGNTEAFF
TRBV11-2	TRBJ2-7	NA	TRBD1	TGTGCCAGCAGCTTAGTCGGGACAGGGGGTAACGAGCAGTACTTC	CASSLVGTGGNEQYF
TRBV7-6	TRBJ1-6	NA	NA	TGTGCCAGCAGCCCAACTGACATCAATTCACCCCTCCACTTT	CASSPTDINSPLHF
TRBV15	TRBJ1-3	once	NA	TGTGCCACCGAGGGAGGGACTGGTGGAAACACCATATATTTT	CATEGGTGGNTIYF
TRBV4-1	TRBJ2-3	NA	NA	TGCGCCAGCAGCGGAGACCCTCCGTGGCAGTATTTT	CASSGDPPWQYF
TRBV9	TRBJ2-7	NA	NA	TGTGCCAGCAGCGTCGGGACGCACGGGGAGCAGTACTTC	CASSVGTHGEQYF
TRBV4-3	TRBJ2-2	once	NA	TGCGCCAGCAGCCAAGATTACGCGAACACCGGGGAGCTGTTTTTT	CASSQDYANTGELFF
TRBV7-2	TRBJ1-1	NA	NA	TGTGCCAGCAGCTTAAAGATAAACGGATACACTGAAGCTTTCTTT	CASSLKINGYTEAFF
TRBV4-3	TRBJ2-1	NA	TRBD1	TGCGCCAGCAGCCAAGGAGGGCTCAGGGGGCCCAACAATGAGCAGTTCTTC	CASSQGGLRGPNNEQFF